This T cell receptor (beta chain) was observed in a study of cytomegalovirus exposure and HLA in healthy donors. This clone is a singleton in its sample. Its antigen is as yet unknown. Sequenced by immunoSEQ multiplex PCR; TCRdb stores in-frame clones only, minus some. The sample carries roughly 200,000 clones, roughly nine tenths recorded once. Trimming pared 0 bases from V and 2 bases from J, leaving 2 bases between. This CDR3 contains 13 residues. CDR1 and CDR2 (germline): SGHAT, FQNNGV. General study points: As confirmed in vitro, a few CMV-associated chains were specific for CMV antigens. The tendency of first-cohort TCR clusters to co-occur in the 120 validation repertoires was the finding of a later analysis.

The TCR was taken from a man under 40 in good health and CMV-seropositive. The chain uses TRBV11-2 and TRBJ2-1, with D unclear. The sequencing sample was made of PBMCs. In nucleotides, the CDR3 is TGTGCCAGCAGCTTAGATACCTACAATGAGCAGTTCTTC. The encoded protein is CASSLDTYNEQFF.